This T cell receptor (beta chain) came from a study of blood T cell repertoires in COVID-19. Cohort 3 donors counted as recovered after two negative PCRs, clearance, or resolved symptoms. This clone came up once. The V and J ends lost 4 bases and 8 bases respectively, with 25 bases between them. The CDR3 is made up of 18 amino acids. The V gene's germline CDR1 is SGHNT and CDR2 YYREEE (reference sequence). Only in-frame clones appear in the TCRdb table, and some are missing; sequencing was by immunoSEQ multiplex PCR. This table holds about 330,000 clones, nearly 90% found once. The V call is TRBV5-4, the J call TRBJ1-6; weak D call: TRBD1 (6 bases). Sequencing used PBMCs or T cells enriched from blood (not recorded which). The sequence was collected from a woman under 40 who had recovered from COVID-19. The CDR3 DNA reads TGTGCCAGCAGCCCATCCAACGTGCCCCCAGGGGCGGATTCACCCCTCCACTTT. Translated, it gives CASSPSNVPPGADSPLHF.